This record looks at one T cell receptor (beta chain) sequence and its context. The assay was immunoSEQ multiplex PCR, and TCRdb's table has in-frame clones only and misses some. This sample has roughly 3,800 clones; 90% to 95% occur once, and the top ten carry less than 2.5%. The entry originates in a study of tumor T cells in aggressive B-cell lymphoma. This receptor was obtained from an adult with diffuse large B cell lymphoma. Sequencing was performed on tumor tissue.

This CDR3 is CASSSRSGGNTEAFF. The CDR3 DNA sequence: TGTGCCAGCAGCTCCCGCAGTGGAGGTAACACTGAAGCTTTCTTT. This rearrangement joins TRBV9 to TRBJ1-1; no definite D call. From germline, CDR1 is SGDLS and CDR2 YYNGEE. Trimming removed 4 bases at V and 2 bases at J, with 15 bases between. CDR3 length: 15 residues.